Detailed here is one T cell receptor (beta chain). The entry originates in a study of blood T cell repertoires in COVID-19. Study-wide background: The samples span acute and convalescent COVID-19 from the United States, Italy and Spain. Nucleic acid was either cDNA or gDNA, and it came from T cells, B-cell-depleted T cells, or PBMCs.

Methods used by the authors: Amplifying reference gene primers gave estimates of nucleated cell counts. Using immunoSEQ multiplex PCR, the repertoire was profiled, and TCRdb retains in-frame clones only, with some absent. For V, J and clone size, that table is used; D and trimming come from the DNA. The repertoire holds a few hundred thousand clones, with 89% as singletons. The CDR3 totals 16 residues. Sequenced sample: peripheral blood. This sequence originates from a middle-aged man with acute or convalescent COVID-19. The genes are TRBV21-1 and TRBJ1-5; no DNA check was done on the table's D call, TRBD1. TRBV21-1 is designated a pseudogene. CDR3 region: CASEGGDRDSNQPQHF. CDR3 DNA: TGTGCCAGCGAAGGGGGAGACAGAGATAGCAATCAGCCCCAGCATTTT.